The 19 T cell receptor beta chains below all came from one sample that was sequenced in a study of radiation and T cells in renal cell carcinoma. Time point described: baseline pretreatment blood. Documented treatment: 15 Gy SBRT to primary tumor, nephrectomy 4 weeks later. TCRdb's table, derived via immunoSEQ multiplex PCR, lists solely in-frame clones and lacks some. The data show about 49,000 clones, about 83% seen once. Sequencing used blood, obtained from a patient whose treatment included radiotherapy and nephrectomy. The receptors were sampled from a woman in her seventies with renal cell carcinoma.

The chain employs TRBV6-1 and TRBJ2-7; TRBD1 aligns across 7 bases. Germline lookup yields CDR1 MNHNS and CDR2 SASEGT. CDR3 length equals 15 residues. V lost 6 bases to trimming and J lost 6 bases; unmatched junction nucleotides: 14. CDR3 in DNA: TGTGCCAGCAGCGATAGGGACAGCCGGTTTCGCGAGCAGTACTTC. This sequence encodes CASSDRDSRFREQYF.

The rearrangement links TRBV7-8 to TRBJ2-1; possible D gene TRBD2, 6 bases. V was cut by 2 bases and J by 1 base, with 18 bases left in between. Per germline, CDR1 SGHVS and CDR2 FQNEAQ. There are 18 residues in the CDR3. Written as DNA, the CDR3 is TGTGCCAGCAGCTTAAGTCTAGCGAGGATCAAATCCTACAATGAGCAGTTCTTC. Protein product: CASSLSLARIKSYNEQFF.

The J gene is TRBJ2-7, the V gene TRBV5-1; no clear D gene. Germline V lookup: CDR1 SGHRS, CDR2 YFSETQ. This CDR3 contains 13 residues. Trimming shortened V by 0 bases and J by 6 bases, and 10 bases separated the two germline ends. DNA for the CDR3: TGCGCCAGCAGCTTGGGCGAGTCCAGCGAGCAGTACTTC. Translation: CASSLGESSEQYF.

This clone was detected only a few times. The chain is built from TRBV18 and TRBJ2-5; tentative D call: TRBD1 (6 bases). Trimming cost V 5 bases and J 0 bases, with 10 bases left between them. CDR1 is KGHSH, CDR2 LQKENI, per germline. The CDR3 extends over 14 amino acids. DNA for the CDR3: TGTGCCAGCTCAATCCGGGACAACCAAGAGACCCAGTACTTC. It translates to CASSIRDNQETQYF.

The chain uses TRBV25-1 and TRBJ1-1; 7 bases are shared with TRBD1. From germline, CDR1 is MGHDK and CDR2 SYGVNS. After removal of 8 bases from V and 0 bases from J, the junction contained 9 bases not matched to a gene. This CDR3 is built from 15 residues. CDR3 sequence reads: CASGRGGVMNTEAFF. CDR3 in DNA: TGTGCCAGCGGAAGAGGGGGCGTCATGAACACTGAAGCTTTCTTT.

The chain employs TRBV6-1 and TRBJ2-5, with D possibly TRBD2 on 6 matching bases. V was trimmed by 1 base and J by 1 base, leaving 10 bases between them. CDR3 length: 15 residues. Per the germline V gene, CDR1 is MNHNS and CDR2 is SASEGT. CDR3 DNA sequence: TGTGCCAGCAGTGAAGGAGGCGGGACCCAAGAGACCCAGTACTTC. Translating gives CASSEGGGTQETQYF.

The chain combines TRBV9 with TRBJ1-1; D not certain. The V end was cut by 4 bases, the J end by 1 base, with 11 bases between. This CDR3 is built from 14 residues. Germline V gene data show CDR1 as SGDLS and CDR2 as YYNGEE. CDR3 sequence reads: CASSFSVGNTEAFF. For the CDR3, the DNA is TGTGCCAGCAGCTTTAGCGTGGGGAACACTGAAGCTTTCTTT.

Here the CDR3 reads CASSLAGGPTLNTDTQYF. CDR3 DNA sequence: TGCGCCAGCAGCTTGGCCGGGGGTCCCACTCTAAACACAGATACGCAGTATTTT. The V call is TRBV5-1, the J call TRBJ2-3, with D maybe TRBD2 (6 bases). The germline V gene encodes CDR1 SGHRS and CDR2 YFSETQ. The V end was cut by 0 bases, the J end by 2 bases, with 19 bases between. The CDR3 has 18 residues.

The chain couples TRBV4-1 to TRBJ2-1, with TRBD2 matching 7 bases. The CDR3 has 17 amino acids. The J segment lost 7 bases and the V segment lost 4 bases, leaving 16 bases of the junction unmatched. Germline CDR1 MGHRA, CDR2 YSYEKL. The CDR3 protein is CASSRREVLARGNEQFF. The CDR3 region has the DNA TGCGCCAGCAGCCGGAGGGAAGTACTAGCGCGGGGTAATGAGCAGTTCTTC.

This clone is a singleton in its sample. This chain links TRBV5-4 with TRBJ2-7; D is perhaps TRBD1 or TRBD2 (5 bases each). CDR1 is SGHNT, CDR2 YYREEE, per germline (reference sequence). The CDR3 runs to 14 residues. The V end was cut by 4 bases, the J end by 5 bases, with 16 bases between. The CDR3 bases are TGTGCCAGCAGCCAAGGGACCGGCATCGACGAGCAGTACTTC. Amino acids: CASSQGTGIDEQYF.

The gene calls are TRBV5-1 and TRBJ2-3; no definite D call. CDR1 and CDR2 (germline): SGHRS, YFSETQ. CDR3 size: 14 residues. V was clipped by 0 bases and J by 5 bases, with 10 bases between them. The CDR3 nucleotides read TGCGCCAGCAGCTTGGTGTCGGGTTTAGATACGCAGTATTTT. This encodes CASSLVSGLDTQYF.

Only one count was recorded for this clone. The V and J genes are TRBV9 and TRBJ2-2; D is possibly TRBD1 or TRBD2 (6 bases each). CDR1 and CDR2 from the germline V gene are SGDLS and YYNGEE. This CDR3 is built from 15 residues. V lost 1 base to trimming and J lost 5 bases, with 12 bases between them. The CDR3 sequence: CASSVWGAGTGELFF. For the CDR3, the DNA is TGTGCCAGCAGCGTATGGGGGGCAGGAACCGGGGAGCTGTTTTTT.

The gene calls are TRBV7-9 and TRBJ2-5; no definite D call. There are 14 residues in the CDR3. CDR1 SEHNR and CDR2 FQNEAQ come from the germline V gene (reference sequence). V dropped 1 base and J dropped 1 base, with 7 bases sitting between them. Written as DNA, the CDR3 is TGTGCCAGCAGCTTAGTCTGGAGCCAAGAGACCCAGTACTTC. This sequence encodes CASSLVWSQETQYF.

This chain links TRBV25-1 with TRBJ1-4; D gene uncertain. Germline CDR1 and CDR2: MGHDK and SYGVNS. Trimming took 2 bases from V and 1 from J, leaving 8 bases between them. The CDR3 sequence is 15 residues long. CDR3 in DNA: TGTGCCAGCAGTGAAGTTGGAGGAACTAATGAAAAACTGTTTTTT. Its protein product is CASSEVGGTNEKLFF.

The gene calls are TRBV7-9 and TRBJ2-2; 13 nucleotides align to TRBD2. V gave up 1 base and J gave up 5 bases; unmatched junction bases: 4. CDR1 is SEHNR, CDR2 FQNEAQ, per germline (reference sequence). This CDR3 is 17 amino acids long. The CDR3 reads CASSLGGLAGATGELFF. Here the CDR3 DNA reads TGTGCCAGCAGCTTAGGAGGACTAGCGGGAGCGACCGGGGAGCTGTTTTTT.

The V call is TRBV9, the J call TRBJ2-1, with D possibly being TRBD1 (6 bases). CDR3 length equals 15 residues. The V end was cut by 4 bases, the J end by 0 bases, with 11 bases between. From germline, CDR1 is SGDLS and CDR2 YYNGEE. CDR3 DNA sequence: TGTGCCAGCAGCCCCGGACAGAGCTCCTACAATGAGCAGTTCTTC. Its protein is CASSPGQSSYNEQFF.

The CDR3 coding sequence is TGTGCCAGCAGCTTATGGGGCTTCCAAGAGACCCAGTACTTC. Translation gives CASSLWGFQETQYF. The chain joins TRBV11-2 to TRBJ2-5; D is perhaps TRBD1 (5 bases). This CDR3 spans 14 amino acids. The germline CDR1 and CDR2 sequences are SGHAT and FQNNGV. Between the trimmed V and J ends, which lost 2 bases and 1 base, there was a span of 8 bases.

This clone was counted a few times. This chain joins TRBV19 and TRBJ2-2, with 8 bases that match TRBD1. The length of the CDR3 is 15 residues. V dropped 5 bases and J dropped 6; count of bases not matched to a gene: 8. Germline-derived CDR1 and CDR2 are LNHDA and SQIVND (reference sequence). CDR3 DNA: TGTGCCAGTAGTGCGGTCGAACAGGGGGCCGGGGAGCTGTTTTTT. It specifies CASSAVEQGAGELFF.

In DNA form, the CDR3 reads TGTGCCAGCAGTTCGTTGGAGGGAACTGAAGCTTTCTTT. Protein product: CASSSLEGTEAFF. V and J are TRBV6-1 and TRBJ1-1; no clear D. CDR3 length: 13 amino acids. Germline CDR1 MNHNS, CDR2 SASEGT. Between the trimmed V and J ends, which lost 5 bases and 5 bases, there was a span of 12 bases.